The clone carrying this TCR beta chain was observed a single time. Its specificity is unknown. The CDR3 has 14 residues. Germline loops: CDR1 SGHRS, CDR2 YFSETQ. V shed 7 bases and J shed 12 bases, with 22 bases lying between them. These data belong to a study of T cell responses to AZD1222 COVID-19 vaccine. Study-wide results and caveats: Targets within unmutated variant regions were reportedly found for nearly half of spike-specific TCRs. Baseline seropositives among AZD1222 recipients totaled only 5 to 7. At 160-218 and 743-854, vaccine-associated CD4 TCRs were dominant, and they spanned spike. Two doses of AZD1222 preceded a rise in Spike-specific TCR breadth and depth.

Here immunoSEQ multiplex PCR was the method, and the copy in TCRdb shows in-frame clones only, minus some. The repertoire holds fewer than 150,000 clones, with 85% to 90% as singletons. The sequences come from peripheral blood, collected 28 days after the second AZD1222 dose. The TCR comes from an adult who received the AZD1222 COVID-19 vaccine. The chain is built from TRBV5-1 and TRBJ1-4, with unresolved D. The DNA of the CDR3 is TGCGCCAGCCGACCTAATGCCCGGGGTGGAGAACTGTTTTTT. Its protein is CASRPNARGGELFF.